The clone carrying this TCR beta chain is categorized as large (0.1 to 1%). Its antigen is still unknown. The sample is drawn from a study of radiotherapy plus CTLA-4 blockade in lung cancer. The overall study: Objective responses were seen in more than 15% of patients, disease control in 31%. Overall study results and limits: Best predicting response, reportedly, were early blood T cell clone dynamics, with interferon-beta. Some TCR clones had been derived from tumors. These clones expanded in peripheral blood after radiotherapy plus ipilimumab.

J was trimmed by 3 bases and V by 1 base; bases with no gene match: 7. Germline V gene lookup returns CDR1 SEHNR and CDR2 FQNEAQ (reference sequence). This CDR3 comprises 18 residues. Measured with immunoSEQ multiplex PCR; TCRdb has only the in-frame clones, and not every one. The table includes around 63,000 clones, around 77% detected once. Chemo-refractory metastatic non-small-cell lung cancer patients underwent focal radiation alongside CTLA-4 blockade with ipilimumab. V is TRBV7-9 and J is TRBJ1-3; TRBD1 agrees at 12 bases. This sample comprised peripheral blood, obtained from a patient treated with radiotherapy plus ipilimumab. This TCR came from a human donor with non-small cell lung cancer whose response to radiotherapy plus ipilimumab could not be evaluated. Some clones in this sample may be carry-over from other donors' samples. In DNA, the CDR3 is TGTGCCAGCAGCTTAGGACCGGGACAGGGGGCGAGTGGAAACACCATATATTTT. Amino acid sequence: CASSLGPGQGASGNTIYF.